Each of the 5 T cell receptor beta chains below was sequenced from the same sample in a study of shared clonotypes between healthy human individuals. The data were produced by immunoSEQ multiplex PCR, yet TCRdb's version contains in-frame clones alone and is incomplete. The data contain a few hundred thousand clones, 60% to 70% of them seen just once; the ten biggest clones take up 11%. The sequencing sample was made of memory CD4+ T cells sorted from blood. Subset defined: CD45RA-negative fraction. Source of these receptors: a man younger than 45 in good health.

The genes are TRBV28 and TRBJ2-5; 11 nucleotides match TRBD2. After removal of 2 bases from V and 8 bases from J, the junction contained 13 bases not matched to a gene. The CDR3 has 17 amino acids. Germline V gene lookup returns CDR1 MDHEN and CDR2 SYDVKM. This CDR3 reads CASSLGSGRAHRGTQYF. CDR3 bases: TGTGCCAGCAGTTTAGGTAGCGGGAGGGCCCACCGGGGAACCCAGTACTTC.

This clone came up a few times. The chain carries TRBV7-2 and TRBJ2-2, with TRBD1 as a possible D gene (6 bases). The germline V and J ends were trimmed by 5 bases and 0 bases, with 10 bases remaining between them. The CDR3 loop spans 15 amino acids. Germline CDR1 and CDR2: SGHTA and FQGNSA. The chain's CDR3 is CASSARTANTGELFF. Here the CDR3 DNA reads TGTGCCAGCAGCGCGCGGACAGCGAACACCGGGGAGCTGTTTTTT.

The chain employs TRBV5-8 and TRBJ1-2, with TRBD1 matching over 8 bases. CDR1 and CDR2 (germline): SGHTS, YDEGEE. The CDR3 loop spans 15 amino acids. V trimming: 4 bases; J trimming: 8 bases; junction bases outside the gene matches: 13. CDR3 bases: TGTGCCAGCAGCCCCCGCCCCGGGACAGGCCGCGGCTACACCTTC. Amino acid sequence: CASSPRPGTGRGYTF.

This clone was detected ten times or more. V and J are TRBV5-1 and TRBJ2-7; 10 bases are a match to TRBD1. V dropped 2 bases and J dropped 6; count of bases not matched to a gene: 8. Germline V gives CDR1 SGHRS, CDR2 YFSETQ. The CDR3 contains 15 residues. This chain's CDR3 is CASSFGTGDLGEQYF. CDR3 coding DNA: TGCGCCAGCAGCTTCGGGACAGGGGATTTGGGCGAGCAGTACTTC.

This clone was found once. V is TRBV7-8 and J is TRBJ1-4; tentative D call: TRBD1 (5 bases). Germline V CDR1 and CDR2: SGHVS, FQNEAQ. The length of the CDR3 is 15 residues. Trimming pared 1 base from V and 12 bases from J, leaving 18 bases between. CDR3 nucleotides: TGTGCCAGCAGCTTAGACCGGGGGACCCCGAGGGAACTGTTTTTT. It codes for CASSLDRGTPRELFF.